This entry describes one T cell receptor beta chain. Its cognate antigen is unknown. The sample originates from a study of T cells in narcolepsy. The CDR3 covers 14 residues. Germline loops: CDR1 SGHKS, CDR2 YYEKEE (reference sequence). The germline V and J ends were trimmed by 6 bases and 1 base, with 11 bases remaining between them. Profiling relied on immunoSEQ multiplex PCR, and the TCRdb table lists in-frame clones only, not all of them. This sample has 25,000 to 35,000 clones; about four fifths occur once, and the top ten carry roughly 7%. General study results and limits: No autoreactive T cell clone sequences appeared in some memory CD4+ repertoires.

This TCR was recovered from a human donor in good health. This chain joins TRBV5-5 and TRBJ2-4; tentatively, D is TRBD1 or TRBD2 (5 bases each). Sequencing was done on a sample of memory (CD45RA-) CD4+ T cells from blood. The CDR3 protein is CASTRGVAKNIQYF. The CDR3 nucleotides are TGTGCCAGCACCAGAGGGGTCGCCAAAAACATTCAGTACTTC.